Sequencing of this TCR beta chain was carried out in a study of cytomegalovirus exposure and HLA in healthy donors. Study results and caveats: Presence/absence analyses assumed roughly uniform sequencing depth across donors.

On this clone: The antigen remains unidentified.

PCR involved 60 Vbeta and 13 Jbeta primers. The table came from immunoSEQ multiplex PCR; TCRdb's copy has only in-frame clones and leaves some out. The sample has approximately 170,000 clones, over 60% seen once. Trimming cost V 10 bases and J 8 bases; bases outside gene matches: 13. CDR1 and CDR2 from the germline V gene are MDHEN and SYDVKM. The length of the CDR3 is 13 residues. The rearrangement links TRBV28 to TRBJ1-2; 7 bases line up with TRBD1. The TCR sequence derives from a man aged 25 to 40 in good health and CMV-seropositive. Sequencing input: PBMCs. The CDR3 reads CATRTTGIRGYTF. CDR3 DNA sequence: TGTGCCACCCGAACGACAGGGATTAGGGGCTACACCTTC.